These 16 T cell receptor beta chains share one sample of origin, sequenced in a study of blood T cells in healthy people across ages. With a J-beta primer mix and a sample-barcoded 5' primer, a second PCR ran about 7 to 11 cycles. MiXCR, run by TCRdb on the 5' RACE reads, gives a single entry per CDR3 protein. This repertoire shows around 1,000,000 distinct CDR3 sequences, roughly two fifths found once; its top ten account for around 13%. The sample was blood. These receptors were obtained from a man between 18 and 29 years old in good health.

This clonotype was observed at least ten times. The chain links TRBV7-9 to TRBJ1-5; no firm D call. Germline V gives CDR1 SEHNR, CDR2 FQNEAQ (reference sequence). The V and J ends lost 2 bases and 0 bases respectively, with 5 bases between them. The CDR3 consists of 14 residues. The DNA of the CDR3 is TGTGCCAGCAGCTTAAGCTCTAGCAATCAGCCCCAGCATTTT. Amino acid sequence: CASSLSSSNQPQHF.

The chain uses TRBV12-3 or TRBV12-4 and TRBJ1-1; D remains ambiguous. V shed 6 bases and J shed 1 base, with 12 bases lying between them. The length of the CDR3 is 14 residues. CDR3 DNA: TGTGCCAGCAGCTTAACAGAAAAGAACACTGAAGCTTTCTTT. This codes for CASSLTEKNTEAFF.

V usage is TRBV20-1 and J usage is TRBJ2-1; D might be TRBD2 (6 bases). With 5 bases removed from V and 8 bases from J, the gap between germline ends came to 22 bases. Germline CDR1 is DFQATT and CDR2 is SNEGSKA (reference sequence). This CDR3 is 15 amino acids long. The CDR3 reads CSADTPGRWNDEQFF. The CDR3 DNA is TGCAGTGCTGACACGCCGGGGAGGTGGAACGATGAGCAGTTCTTC.

The chain couples TRBV5-8 to TRBJ2-1; a weak D match, TRBD1 (5 bases). Trimming took 0 bases from V and 1 from J, leaving 8 bases between them. The germline gives CDR1 SGHTS, CDR2 YDEGEE. The CDR3 has 15 amino acids. CDR3 coding DNA: TGTGCCAGCAGCTTGGGGACAAGGTCCTACAATGAGCAGTTCTTC. Its protein is CASSLGTRSYNEQFF.

The chain joins TRBV20-1 to TRBJ1-6; D is perhaps TRBD1 (5 bases). Germline V gene sequence: CDR1 DFQATT, CDR2 SNEGSKA (reference sequence). V shed 6 bases and J shed 0 bases, with 18 bases lying between them. CDR3 length: 17 amino acids. The DNA of the CDR3 is TGCAGTGCCACGGGCGGGGGAGACAGCTCCTATAATTCACCCCTCCACTTT. Protein product: CSATGGGDSSYNSPLHF.

This chain links TRBV29-1 with TRBJ1-2, with 7 bases aligning to TRBD1. This CDR3 has 15 residues. V gave up 3 bases and J gave up 2 bases; unmatched junction bases: 9. Looked up from germline, CDR1 is SQVTM and CDR2 is ANQGSEA. The CDR3 DNA is TGCAGCGTTGATACGACAGGGTCCCGCAACTATGGCTACACCTTC. Translating it yields CSVDTTGSRNYGYTF.

V usage is TRBV4-3 and J usage is TRBJ2-7; weak D call: TRBD1 (7 bases). Germline lookup yields CDR1 LGHNA and CDR2 YSLEER. The germline V and J ends were trimmed by 3 bases and 3 bases, with 15 bases remaining between them. CDR3 length: 15 residues. DNA for the CDR3: TGCGCCAGCAGCCAGGCGAACAGGGGAGGCTACGAGCAGTACTTC. This sequence encodes CASSQANRGGYEQYF.

This chain joins TRBV4-1 and TRBJ2-3; TRBD2 matches at 10 bases. This CDR3 is built from 15 residues. Germline loops: CDR1 MGHRA, CDR2 YSYEKL. Trimming at V came to 5 bases and at J to 3 bases, leaving 5 bases not matched to a gene. DNA for the CDR3: TGCGCCAGCAGCGGACTAGCGGAGGGGACAGATACGCAGTATTTT. It specifies CASSGLAEGTDTQYF.

This rearrangement joins TRBV28 to TRBJ2-2; no clear D. The CDR3 runs to 12 residues. V lost 3 bases and J 5 bases, leaving 4 bases between the germline ends. The germline CDR1 and CDR2 sequences are MDHEN and SYDVKM. CDR3 residues: CASSFPTGELFF. Written as DNA, the CDR3 is TGTGCCAGCAGTTTTCCAACCGGGGAGCTGTTTTTT.

This clonotype has only a few counts. The CDR3 reads CASSPGDDKGTQYF. Written as DNA, the CDR3 is TGTGCCAGCAGTCCCGGGGACGATAAAGGGACCCAGTACTTC. V and J are TRBV12-3 or TRBV12-4 and TRBJ2-5; D may correspond to TRBD1 or TRBD2 (5 bases each). The germline V and J ends were trimmed by 5 bases and 7 bases, with 17 bases remaining between them. This CDR3 region has 14 residues.

A note on this clonotype: This may arise from a read error, as a much more abundant clone is one base away. The chain recombines TRBV6-4 with TRBJ2-1, with D perhaps being TRBD1 or TRBD2 (5 bases each). This CDR3 has 15 residues. The V gene's germline CDR1 is MRHNA and CDR2 SNTAGT. V was clipped by 3 bases and J by 7 bases, with 16 bases between them. CDR3: CASSDVGRLRNEQFF. In nucleotides, the CDR3 is TGTGCCAGCAGTGATGTGGGGCGACTACGGAATGAGCAGTTCTTC.

The rearrangement links TRBV30 to TRBJ1-2; D call uncertain. The CDR3 loop spans 13 amino acids. Germline assignment: CDR1 GTSNPN and CDR2 SVGIG (reference sequence). Trimming cost V 2 bases and J 3 bases, with 10 bases left between them. This chain's CDR3 is CAWSPTAYYGYTF. CDR3 bases: TGTGCCTGGAGTCCTACAGCGTACTATGGCTACACCTTC. The full variable domain, with the rest looked up from reference TRBV30 and TRBJ1-2, is SQTIHQWPATLVQPVGSPLSLECTVEGTSNPNLYWYRQAAGRGLQLLFYSVGIGQISSEVPQNLSASRPQDRQFILSSKKLLLSDSGFYLCAWSPTAYYGYTFGSGTRLTVV.

The rearrangement links TRBV7-2 to TRBJ1-3; D ambiguous. Germline V gene sequence: CDR1 SGHTA, CDR2 FQGNSA. The CDR3 is 16 residues long. V was pared by 1 base and J by 4 bases, with 14 bases between. CDR3 nucleotides: TGTGCCAGCAGCTTAGGACTCTTCCTTGAGGGAAACACCATATATTTT. This encodes CASSLGLFLEGNTIYF. The whole variable domain, remainder taken from reference TRBV7-2 and TRBJ1-3, is GAGVSQSPSNKVTEKGKDVELRCDPISGHTALYWYRQSLGQGLEFLIYFQGNSAPDKSGLPSDRFSAERTGGSVSTLTIQRTQQEDSAVYLCASSLGLFLEGNTIYFGEGSWLTVV.

The V gene is TRBV7-2, the J gene TRBJ1-1, with D perhaps TRBD1 (5 bases). In germline, CDR1 is SGHTA, CDR2 FQGNSA. The CDR3 totals 14 residues. V was cut by 5 bases and J by 6 bases, with 16 bases left in between. The CDR3 sequence: CASSQIPGYAEAFF. The CDR3 DNA is TGTGCCAGCAGCCAGATTCCAGGGTACGCTGAAGCTTTCTTT.

This clonotype was recorded a few times. The chain combines TRBV7-9 with TRBJ2-2; no firm D call. V was pared by 1 base and J by 6 bases, with 9 bases between. The germline gives CDR1 SEHNR, CDR2 FQNEAQ (reference sequence). This CDR3 is 14 amino acids long. CDR3: CASSLEGNAGELFF. CDR3 nucleotides: TGTGCCAGCAGCTTAGAAGGAAACGCCGGGGAGCTGTTTTTT.

The chain combines TRBV10-3 with TRBJ1-1; the match to TRBD1 covers 7 bases. CDR3 size: 15 residues. The V gene end was trimmed by 0 bases and the J gene end by 3 bases; junction bases not matched to a gene: 4. Germline V CDR1 and CDR2: ENHRY, SYGVKD. This CDR3 reads CAISESRGQHTEAFF. CDR3 nucleotide sequence: TGTGCCATCAGTGAGTCGAGGGGGCAGCACACTGAAGCTTTCTTT.